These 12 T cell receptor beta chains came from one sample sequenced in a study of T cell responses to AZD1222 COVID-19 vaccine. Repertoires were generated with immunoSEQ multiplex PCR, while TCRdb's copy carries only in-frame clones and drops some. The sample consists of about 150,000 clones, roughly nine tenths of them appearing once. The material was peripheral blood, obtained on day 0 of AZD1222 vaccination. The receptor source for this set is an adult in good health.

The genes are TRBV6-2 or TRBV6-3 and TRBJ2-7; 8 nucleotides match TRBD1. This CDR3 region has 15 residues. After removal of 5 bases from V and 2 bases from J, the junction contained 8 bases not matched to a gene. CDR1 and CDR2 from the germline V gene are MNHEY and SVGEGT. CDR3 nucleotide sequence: TGTGCCAGCAGTACGACCGGGACAGGAGCCTACGAGCAGTACTTC. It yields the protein CASSTTGTGAYEQYF.

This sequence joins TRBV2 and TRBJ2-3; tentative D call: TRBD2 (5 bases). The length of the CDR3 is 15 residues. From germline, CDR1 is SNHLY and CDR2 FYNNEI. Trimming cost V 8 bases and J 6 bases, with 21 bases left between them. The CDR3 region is CASSTGNTRLDTQYF. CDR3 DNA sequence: TGTGCCAGCTCGACCGGGAACACCCGTTTGGATACGCAGTATTTT.

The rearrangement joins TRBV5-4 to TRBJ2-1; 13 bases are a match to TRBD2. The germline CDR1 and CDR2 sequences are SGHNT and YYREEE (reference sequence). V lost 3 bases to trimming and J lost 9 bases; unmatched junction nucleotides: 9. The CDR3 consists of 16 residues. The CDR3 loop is CASSSGLAGFGGEQFF. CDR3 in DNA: TGTGCCAGCAGCTCGGGACTAGCGGGATTCGGCGGTGAGCAGTTCTTC.

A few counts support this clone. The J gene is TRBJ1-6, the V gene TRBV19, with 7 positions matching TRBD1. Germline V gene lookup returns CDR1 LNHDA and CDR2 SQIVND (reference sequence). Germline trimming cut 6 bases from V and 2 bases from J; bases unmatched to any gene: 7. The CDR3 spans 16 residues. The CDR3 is CASSEQGNAYNSPLHF. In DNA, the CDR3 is TGTGCCAGTAGCGAACAGGGGAACGCCTATAATTCACCCCTCCACTTT.

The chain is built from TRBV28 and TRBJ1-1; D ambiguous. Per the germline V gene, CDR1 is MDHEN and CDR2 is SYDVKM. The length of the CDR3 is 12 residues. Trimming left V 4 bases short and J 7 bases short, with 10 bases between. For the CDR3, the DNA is TGTGCCAGCAGTTCTCCAGGCTTTGAAGCTTTCTTT. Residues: CASSSPGFEAFF.

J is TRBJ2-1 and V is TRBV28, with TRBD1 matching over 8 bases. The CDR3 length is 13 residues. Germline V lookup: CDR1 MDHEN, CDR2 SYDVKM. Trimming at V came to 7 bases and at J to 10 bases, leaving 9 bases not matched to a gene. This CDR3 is CASNRGQVLEQFF. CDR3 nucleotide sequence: TGTGCCAGCAACAGGGGACAGGTACTGGAGCAGTTCTTC.

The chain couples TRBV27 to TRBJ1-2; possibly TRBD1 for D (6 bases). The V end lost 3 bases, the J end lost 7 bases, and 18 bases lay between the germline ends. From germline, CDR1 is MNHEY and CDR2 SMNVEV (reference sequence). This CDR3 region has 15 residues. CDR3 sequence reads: CASSFRGEGLSGYTF. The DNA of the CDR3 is TGTGCCAGCAGTTTTAGGGGGGAGGGCCTGAGTGGCTACACCTTC.

This CDR3 reads CASKRGGQETQYF. For the CDR3, the DNA is TGTGCCAGCAAGAGGGGGGGACAAGAGACCCAGTACTTC. The V gene is TRBV7-9, the J gene TRBJ2-5; perhaps TRBD2 as D (7 bases). From germline, CDR1 is SEHNR and CDR2 FQNEAQ (reference sequence). The V gene lost 7 bases and the J gene lost 2 bases, with 11 bases spanning the gap. The CDR3 has 13 amino acids.

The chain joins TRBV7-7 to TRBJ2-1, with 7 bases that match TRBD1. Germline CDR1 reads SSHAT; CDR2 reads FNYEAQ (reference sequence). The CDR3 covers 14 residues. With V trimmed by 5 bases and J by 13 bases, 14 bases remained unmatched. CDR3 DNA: TGTGCCAGCAGCCAGACAGGGCATGGAGACCTTCAGTTCTTC. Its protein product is CASSQTGHGDLQFF.

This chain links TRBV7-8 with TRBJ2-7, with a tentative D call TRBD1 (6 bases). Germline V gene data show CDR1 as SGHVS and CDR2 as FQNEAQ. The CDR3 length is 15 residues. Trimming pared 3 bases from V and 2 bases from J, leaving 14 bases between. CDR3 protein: CASSFRTDPAYEQYF. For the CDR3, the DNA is TGTGCCAGCAGCTTCAGGACAGATCCAGCCTACGAGCAGTACTTC.

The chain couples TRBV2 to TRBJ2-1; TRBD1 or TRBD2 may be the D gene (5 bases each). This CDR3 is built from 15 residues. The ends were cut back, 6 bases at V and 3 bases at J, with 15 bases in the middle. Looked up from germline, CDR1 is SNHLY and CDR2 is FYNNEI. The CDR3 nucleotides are TGTGCCAGCAGCGACCTGGGGGTAGACTACAATGAGCAGTTCTTC. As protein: CASSDLGVDYNEQFF.

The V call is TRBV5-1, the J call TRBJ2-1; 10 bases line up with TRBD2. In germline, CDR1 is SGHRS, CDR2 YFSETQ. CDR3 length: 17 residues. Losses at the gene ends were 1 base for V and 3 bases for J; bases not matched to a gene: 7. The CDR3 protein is CASSLTASGSLYNEQFF. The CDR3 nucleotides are TGCGCCAGCAGCTTGACGGCTAGCGGGAGTCTCTACAATGAGCAGTTCTTC.